This TCR beta chain was sequenced for a study of blood T cell repertoires in COVID-19. About the study: PBMCs, B-cell-depleted T cells, or T cells were the source of the cDNA or gDNA that made up the material.

Authors' methods: Amplified reference gene primers provided the basis for estimating nucleated cell counts. Profiled with immunoSEQ multiplex PCR; TCRdb holds only in-frame clones, not every one. The V and J calls and clone size come from that table; D and trimming were worked out from the DNA. The sample shows more than 65,000 clones, roughly 84% of them seen only once. The CDR3 spans 15 residues. Germline values: CDR1 SGHTS, CDR2 YDEGEE. V lost 3 bases and J lost 7; bases outside the gene matches: 8. This sequence joins TRBV5-8 and TRBJ2-2, with 8 bases aligning to TRBD1. The specimen was peripheral blood. The sequence was collected from a man aged 45 to 65 with active COVID-19. The CDR3 DNA reads as TGTGCCAGCAGCTATCGGACAGGGCGAAGCGGGGAGCTGTTTTTT. This encodes CASSYRTGRSGELFF.